The source of this T cell receptor (beta chain) is a study of T cells in women clearing cervical HPV infection (dated by TCRdb to about 2018). Notes on the research overall: Cases were approximately 25 women with histologically confirmed HPV16-related CIN3 or worse, including a couple of invasive cancers. Because only a few women had HLA typing data, the possibility that HLA type acted as a confounder could not be ruled out. The exploratory proof-of-principle case-control study was nested within the Guanacaste HPV Natural History Study in Costa Rica and compared TCR repertoires across cervical HPV16 outcomes. Quality controls consisted of five blinded duplicates per group, for a total of roughly 60 samples made up of 50 or so participants and about ten replicates. In the parent cohort, some 11,000 women aged 18 or older were enrolled in Guanacaste, Costa Rica, during 1993 to 1994 and then followed for six to eight years. Among cases, blood sampling occurred a median of around 160 days after lesion detection, with an interquartile range of about 80 to 210 days. The 20 to 30 controls were women who cleared a single incident HPV16 infection within 12 months without developing precancer or cancer. Cases had a median age of about 34 years and controls had a median age of about 41, with no significant differences in baseline characteristics. Cases and controls were matched on year of sample collection and on age within five years. Blood from cases was drawn at the visit where the lesion was first identified, while blood from controls was drawn once the infection was no longer detected.

Points on this clone: It has no known antigen specificity.

The study at large found these results: By combining richness with V gene abundances, random forest classifiers separated cases from controls with an estimated AUC of about 0.83. Because of the cross-sectional design, the study could not determine whether the associations came before infection or resulted from infection, and neither effector/memory subsets nor HPV-specific T cells were isolated. Significantly higher TCR repertoire richness was observed in CIN3+ cases than in controls across sequencing depths, whereas no difference in evenness was found. Because T-cell numbers per sample were unknown, differences in richness could reflect varying T-cell content rather than repertoire biology.

The immunoSEQ assay used multiplex PCR to amplify TCR beta CDR3 regions from an average of around 1,200 ng of genomic DNA per sample. To correct primer bias, the assay used a complete synthetic TCR repertoire to set an amplification baseline. The amplicons were sequenced using the Illumina platform. In the paper's pipeline: Sequences were error-corrected by clustering with frequency ratios and a modified nearest-neighbor algorithm, then analyzed in the immunoSEQ Analyzer with IMGT gene definitions. At each rarefaction depth, TCR richness and evenness were averaged over 20 rarefaction repeats, and samples with fewer sequences than the depth were excluded. V, D and J gene relative abundances were compared between groups with Wilcoxon rank sum tests, applying FDR correction. In the blinded duplicates, the intraclass correlation was nearly 96% for TCR richness and averaged about 76% across 66 gene segments. In its TCRdb copy, this immuneACCESS table keeps in-frame sequences only and misses some clones. Where compared with another copy, unresolved V genes explain less than half of these, and the others have no known cause. The DNA gave D and trimming, while V, J and clone size come from that table. The sample table records about 39,000 clones. The top ten clonotypes cover less than 6% of the sample.

Every participant had a single incident cervical HPV16 infection, and prevalent HPV16 infections were excluded. Cervical HPV DNA was detected by MY09/MY11 PCR and genotyped by dot-blot hybridization. Roughly 15 mL of heparinized blood were centrifuged, and the buffy coat was aliquoted, frozen at -30°C, then stored at -80°C. QIAGEN kits were used to extract genomic DNA from the buffy coat specimens. The sample was blood buffy coat. The origin of this receptor is a woman between 18 and 69 years old with a cervical HPV16 infection that either progressed to CIN3+ or cleared (not recorded which).

The CDR3 amino acid sequence is: CASILRRVGTDTQYF. Partial CDR3 DNA: TGTGCCAGCATCCTTAGGAGGGTCGGCACAGATACG. Rearrangement joined TRBV7-8 to TRBJ2-3; perhaps TRBD2 is the D gene, with 6 bases matching. Sequencing ends 3 residues short of the CDR3 end; the germline J gene provides the rest. The CDR3 holds 15 amino acids from the cysteine to the phenylalanine. The DNA covers only part of the CDR3, 36 bases in frame from base 1. CDR1 is given as SGHVS and CDR2 as FQNEAQ, both from the germline V gene. The germline ends are 15 bases apart after V is trimmed by 7 bases and J by 1 base.